One sample yielded the 13 T cell receptor beta chains listed below, sequenced in a study of T cells in Graves' hyperthyroidism and ophthalmopathy. TCR beta CDR3 sequences were amplified from RNA transcripts. When the TCR CDR3 underwent first-round RT-PCR, the HTBI primer set was used. TCRdb used MiXCR to reprocess the multiplex PCR reads, holding one entry per CDR3 protein. The sample includes 550,000 to 700,000 distinct CDR3 sequences, approximately 44% of them seen just once. The sequenced sample was peripheral blood or thyroid tissue (not recorded which). These receptors were taken from an adult woman with Graves' disease, either hyperthyroidism or ophthalmopathy (not recorded which).

This clonotype was picked up many times. The V gene is TRBV7-8, the J gene TRBJ1-2; no clear D gene. Trimming shortened V by 2 bases and J by 5 bases, and 12 bases separated the two germline ends. The CDR3 is 14 residues long. Germline V gene lookup returns CDR1 SGHVS and CDR2 FQNEAQ. The CDR3 nucleotides are TGTGCCAGCAGCTTAAGTTTCGTTTCGTATGGCTACACCTTC. Translation: CASSLSFVSYGYTF.

This clonotype was counted ten times or more. J is TRBJ2-2 and V is TRBV6-5, with TRBD1 matching over 9 bases. In germline, CDR1 is MNHEY, CDR2 SVGAGI. This CDR3 is 16 amino acids long. The ends lost 5 bases at V and 4 bases at J; junction bases unmatched: 8. The DNA for the CDR3 is TGTGCCAGCAGTACCGGGACAGGGCCCCCCACCGGGGAGCTGTTTTTT. Residues: CASSTGTGPPTGELFF.

This chain's CDR3 is CATSREMGQETQYF. The CDR3 bases are TGTGCCACCAGCAGAGAAATGGGGCAAGAGACCCAGTACTTC. The chain recombines TRBV15 with TRBJ2-5; D unclear. The germline CDR1 and CDR2 sequences are LNHNV and YYDKDF (reference sequence). V was trimmed by 0 bases and J by 2 bases, leaving 7 bases between them. This CDR3 has 14 amino acids.

V gene TRBV2 combines with J gene TRBJ2-3; no reliable D call. V lost 0 bases and J 10 bases, leaving 2 bases between the germline ends. The CDR3 loop spans 10 amino acids. The germline CDR1 and CDR2 sequences are SNHLY and FYNNEI. The CDR3 sequence is CASSEAAQYF. The CDR3 nucleotides read TGTGCCAGCAGTGAAGCGGCGCAGTATTTT. Filled out from reference TRBV2 and TRBJ2-3, the complete variable domain reads EPEVTQTPSHQVTQMGQEVILRCVPISNHLYFYWYRQILGQKVEFLVSFYNNEISEKSEIFDDQFSVERPDGSNFTLKIRSTKLEDSAMYFCASSEAAQYFGPGTRLTVL.

This chain links TRBV24-1 with TRBJ2-5, with 8 bases identical to TRBD1. Germline CDR1 is KGHDR and CDR2 is SFDVKD. The CDR3 extends over 15 amino acids. Trimming took 11 bases from V and 2 from J; bases not matched to a gene: 12. The CDR3 loop reads CASSFKGQGQETQYF. The CDR3 coding sequence is TGTGCCAGCAGCTTTAAAGGACAGGGTCAAGAGACCCAGTACTTC.

This chain uses TRBV15 with TRBJ2-3; 8 positions agree with TRBD2. Germline CDR1 is LNHNV and CDR2 is YYDKDF (reference sequence). J lost 2 bases, V lost 0 bases, and 7 bases had no gene match. The CDR3 runs 17 residues. CDR3 sequence (DNA): TGTGCCACCAGCAGAGATACGACGGGAGGGGCCACAGATACGCAGTATTTT. Translating gives CATSRDTTGGATDTQYF. Full variable domain (missing parts from reference TRBV15 and TRBJ2-3): DAMVIQNPRYQVTQFGKPVTLSCSQTLNHNVMYWYQQKSSQAPKLLFHYYDKDFNNEADTPDNFQSRRPNTSFCFLDIRSPGLGDTAMYLCATSRDTTGGATDTQYFGPGTRLTVL.

V gene TRBV5-1 combines with J gene TRBJ2-2; perhaps TRBD2 as D (6 bases). V was clipped by 4 bases and J by 8 bases, with 15 bases between them. The CDR3 is made up of 14 amino acids. Germline CDR1 SGHRS, CDR2 YFSETQ. CDR3 in DNA: TGCGCCAGCAGCCTGGGGGACTCCATGGGGGAGCTGTTTTTT. Residues: CASSLGDSMGELFF.

This clonotype was observed a few times. This sequence joins TRBV27 and TRBJ2-5; maybe TRBD2 (5 bases). Germline CDR1 reads MNHEY; CDR2 reads SMNVEV (reference sequence). CDR3 length: 11 residues. The V gene lost 6 bases and the J gene lost 10 bases, with 12 bases spanning the gap. The CDR3 spells CASRVTGVQYF. The CDR3, as DNA: TGTGCCAGCAGGGTAACCGGGGTCCAGTACTTC.

V and J are TRBV24-1 and TRBJ2-2; TRBD1 agrees at 8 bases. The junction had 1 base not matched to a gene; V was cut back by 2 bases and J by 0 bases. The CDR3 covers 16 residues. Germline V gives CDR1 KGHDR, CDR2 SFDVKD. This chain's CDR3 is CATSDWGQANTGELFF. The CDR3 DNA follows: TGTGCCACCAGTGATTGGGGACAGGCGAACACCGGGGAGCTGTTTTTT.

The rearrangement links TRBV11-2 to TRBJ2-5; 8 nucleotides line up with TRBD1. Trimming at V came to 3 bases and at J to 4 bases, leaving 4 bases not matched to a gene. CDR1 SGHAT and CDR2 FQNNGV come from the germline V gene. CDR3 length: 14 residues. The CDR3 loop reads CASSFARGRETQYF. DNA of the CDR3: TGTGCCAGCAGCTTCGCCAGGGGGCGAGAGACCCAGTACTTC.

About this clonotype: Compared with germline, one end of the junction differs, possibly owing to a read error. The genes are TRBV10-3 and TRBJ2-5; D is perhaps TRBD1 or TRBD2 (5 bases each). From germline, CDR1 is ENHRY and CDR2 SYGVKD. This CDR3 region has 17 residues. CDR3 coding DNA: TGTGCCAGCAGTTTGCTTAGCATTGGTGAGGGGTTGGGGACCCAGTACTTC. This sequence encodes CASSLLSIGEGLGTQYF.

This clonotype was counted ten times or more. The V gene is TRBV27, the J gene TRBJ1-1; possibly TRBD1 for D (5 bases). CDR1 MNHEY and CDR2 SMNVEV come from the germline V gene (reference sequence). Trimming cost V 8 bases and J 8 bases, with 12 bases left between them. The CDR3 is 11 residues long. CDR3: CASLGAAEAFF. Written as DNA, the CDR3 is TGTGCCAGCCTTGGGGCGGCAGAAGCTTTCTTT.

This chain joins TRBV2 and TRBJ1-5; no clear D gene. Germline V gene data show CDR1 as SNHLY and CDR2 as FYNNEI. Between the trimmed V and J ends, which lost 6 bases and 2 bases, there was a span of 17 bases. The CDR3 sequence is 16 residues long. The CDR3 loop is CASRDRYPAGNQPQHF. The CDR3 nucleotides are TGTGCCAGCAGAGATCGCTACCCCGCGGGCAATCAGCCCCAGCATTTT.